The TCR beta chain described here comes from a study of blood T cell repertoires in COVID-19. Study details: Whether acute or convalescent, the COVID-19 samples came from the United States, Italy and Spain. PBMCs, B-cell-depleted T cells, or T cells were the source of the cDNA or gDNA that made up the material.

This clone was recorded at least ten times. Per germline, CDR1 SGHTA and CDR2 FQGNSA. CDR3 length equals 14 residues. The ends were cut back, 1 base at V and 11 bases at J, with 17 bases in the middle. In the authors' methods: Cell counts per sample came from amplifying reference gene primers. Profiling relied on immunoSEQ multiplex PCR, and the TCRdb table lists in-frame clones only, not all of them. The DNA gave D and trimming, while V, J and clone size come from that table. Of under 200,000 clones listed, roughly four fifths were seen once; the top ten hold approximately 14%. The chain joins TRBV7-2 to TRBJ1-1; the D gene is possibly TRBD1 (6 bases). The sequenced sample was peripheral blood. The clonotype comes from a man younger than 45 with active or convalescent COVID-19. DNA for the CDR3: TGTGCCAGCAGCTTAGTCGGTGGGGCAGGGGAGGCTTTCTTT. Translated: CASSLVGGAGEAFF.